This is a list of T cell receptor beta chains from one sample in a study of blood T cell repertoires in COVID-19. Profiling relied on immunoSEQ multiplex PCR, and the TCRdb table lists in-frame clones only, not all of them. The sample carries 45,000 to 60,000 clones, approximately 89% recorded once. Material for sequencing was peripheral blood. These receptors were collected from a man aged 50-59 years with acute or convalescent COVID-19. CDR3s include the opening cysteine and the closing phenylalanine or tryptophan. Clone size is shown for a subset of rows, as once, few, many or a class of expanded clone.

v_gene: TRBV11-2
j_gene: TRBJ2-1
abundance: .
CDR3aa: CASSFVRSSGGRNEQFF

v_gene: TRBV29-1
j_gene: TRBJ2-1
abundance: .
CDR3aa: CSVRTSGGGNEQFF

v_gene: TRBV11-2
j_gene: TRBJ2-1
abundance: .
CDR3aa: CASSQTAISYNEQFF

v_gene: TRBV5-4
j_gene: TRBJ2-1
abundance: .
CDR3aa: CASSSEGGGYNEQFF

v_gene: TRBV5-6
j_gene: TRBJ2-3
abundance: few
CDR3aa: CASSLRYPPDTQYF

v_gene: TRBV10-2
j_gene: TRBJ2-7
abundance: .
CDR3aa: CASSENPGGARNVEQYF

v_gene: TRBV11-2
j_gene: TRBJ2-1
abundance: .
CDR3aa: CASSPVRGDEQFF

v_gene: TRBV30
j_gene: TRBJ1-5
abundance: .
CDR3aa: CAWSGQGSQPQHF

v_gene: TRBV21-1
j_gene: TRBJ2-7
abundance: few
CDR3aa: CASNNRDSSYEQYF

v_gene: TRBV4-1
j_gene: TRBJ1-3
abundance: .
CDR3aa: CASSQDSGLSGNTIYF

v_gene: TRBV5-6
j_gene: TRBJ1-2
abundance: once
CDR3aa: CASSLSGGAYGYTF

v_gene: TRBV29-1
j_gene: TRBJ2-3
abundance: .
CDR3aa: CSVPAQRGGSDTQYF

v_gene: TRBV7-9
j_gene: TRBJ1-4
abundance: .
CDR3aa: CASSPFQGARQKLFF

v_gene: TRBV19
j_gene: TRBJ1-4
abundance: .
CDR3aa: CASSRTDRGGEKLFF

v_gene: TRBV5-5
j_gene: TRBJ1-6
abundance: few
CDR3aa: CASSWTGGSSPLHF

v_gene: TRBV7-2
j_gene: TRBJ2-3
abundance: .
CDR3aa: CASSRVGQGSADTQYF

v_gene: TRBV7-2
j_gene: TRBJ2-7
abundance: few
CDR3aa: CASSSIGGPYEQYF

v_gene: TRBV19
j_gene: TRBJ2-2
abundance: .
CDR3aa: CASSNPGTGGGNTGELFF

v_gene: TRBV6-5
j_gene: TRBJ2-7
abundance: .
CDR3aa: CASRLGQGWYEQYF

v_gene: TRBV24-1
j_gene: TRBJ2-6
abundance: .
CDR3aa: CATSDPLRSGANVLTF

v_gene: TRBV18
j_gene: TRBJ2-7
abundance: .
CDR3aa: CASSFGQGYEQYF

v_gene: TRBV5-1
j_gene: TRBJ1-1
abundance: .
CDR3aa: CASSLGGRGTEAFF

v_gene: TRBV30
j_gene: TRBJ2-7
abundance: .
CDR3aa: CAWSKAGGEQYF

v_gene: TRBV14
j_gene: TRBJ1-4
abundance: .
CDR3aa: CASSQDYPGQGYEKLFF

v_gene: TRBV7-8
j_gene: TRBJ2-3
abundance: .
CDR3aa: CASSSSGQGRDTQYF

v_gene: TRBV9
j_gene: TRBJ1-2
abundance: .
CDR3aa: CASSGGTGWDLSGYTF

v_gene: TRBV5-1
j_gene: TRBJ2-7
abundance: once
CDR3aa: CASSLTSGGTYEQYF

v_gene: TRBV6-1
j_gene: TRBJ2-3
abundance: .
CDR3aa: CASSEGASGSTQYF

v_gene: TRBV11-2
j_gene: TRBJ2-3
abundance: .
CDR3aa: CASSTKRGVGTDTQYF

v_gene: TRBV12-5
j_gene: TRBJ2-7
abundance: .
CDR3aa: CASGLVGGSSYEQYF